Below, 16 T cell receptor beta chains from the same sample are listed, as sequenced in a study of cytomegalovirus exposure and HLA in healthy donors. The primer mix had 60 Vbeta and 13 Jbeta primers. Libraries were prepared by immunoSEQ multiplex PCR; TCRdb keeps only in-frame clonotypes and omits some of them. The sample has approximately 190,000 clones, more than 65% seen once. Sequencing used PBMCs. These receptors were collected from a man in his fifties or sixties in good health and CMV-seronegative.

The rearrangement uses TRBV19 and TRBJ1-5, with D tentatively TRBD1 (6 bases). Between the trimmed V and J ends, which lost 2 bases and 4 bases, there was a span of 15 bases. The CDR3 is made up of 16 amino acids. Germline CDR1 reads LNHDA; CDR2 reads SQIVND (reference sequence). The CDR3 coding sequence is TGTGCCAGTAGTATACAACCCGGACAGTCGAATCAGCCCCAGCATTTT. Protein: CASSIQPGQSNQPQHF.

With respect to this clone: Compared with germline, one end of the junction differs, possibly owing to a read error. The chain is built from TRBV7-9 and TRBJ1-2; TRBD1 matches 7 bases. Germline V gene data show CDR1 as SEHNR and CDR2 as FQNEAQ (reference sequence). This CDR3 spans 14 amino acids. For the CDR3, the DNA is TGTTCCAGCAGCCCAGATTCGACAGGGTTTGGCTACACCTTC. Amino acid sequence: CSSSPDSTGFGYTF.

This clone appeared once. The gene calls are TRBV4-1 and TRBJ1-5, with D possibly TRBD1 on 6 matching bases. Between the trimmed V and J ends, which lost 4 bases and 7 bases, there was a span of 14 bases. Germline V gene data show CDR1 as MGHRA and CDR2 as YSYEKL. The length of the CDR3 is 14 residues. CDR3: CASSLTGWGQPQHF. The CDR3 DNA reads as TGCGCCAGCAGCCTCACAGGGTGGGGGCAGCCCCAGCATTTT.

CDR3 DNA sequence: TGTGCCAGCAGCCCTTTTAACACAGATACGCAGTATTTT. Translating it yields CASSPFNTDTQYF. The chain uses TRBV9 and TRBJ2-3; D ambiguous. The germline gives CDR1 SGDLS, CDR2 YYNGEE. The germline V and J ends were trimmed by 4 bases and 2 bases, with 8 bases remaining between them. The CDR3 totals 13 residues. The variable domain in full, completed from reference TRBV9 and TRBJ2-3, reads DSGVTQTPKHLITATGQRVTLRCSPRSGDLSVYWYQQSLDQGLQFLIQYYNGEERAKGNILERFSAQQFPDLHSELNLSSLELGDSALYFCASSPFNTDTQYFGPGTRLTVL.

The chain combines TRBV5-4 with TRBJ1-2; D is ambiguous. The CDR3 loop spans 13 amino acids. V was pared by 3 bases and J by 5 bases, with 11 bases between. Germline V CDR1 and CDR2: SGHNT, YYREEE (reference sequence). The CDR3 sequence is CASSSPTDYGYTF. CDR3 in DNA: TGTGCCAGCAGCTCACCCACAGATTATGGCTACACCTTC.

This clone was seen a handful of times. The chain is built from TRBV5-4 and TRBJ2-5, with D unclear. The CDR3 has 15 residues. Looked up from germline, CDR1 is SGHNT and CDR2 is YYREEE (reference sequence). Trimming shortened V by 0 bases and J by 4 bases, and 13 bases separated the two germline ends. CDR3 nucleotides: TGTGCCAGCAGCTTGGCCGGTGTCCCTTTAGAGACCCAGTACTTC. Protein: CASSLAGVPLETQYF.

V is TRBV6-6 and J is TRBJ1-1; D possibly corresponds to TRBD1 (5 bases). The germline gives CDR1 MNHNY, CDR2 SVGAGI (reference sequence). Trimming removed 5 bases at V and 5 bases at J, with 12 bases between. The CDR3 is made up of 13 amino acids. The CDR3 DNA reads as TGTGCCAGCAGTCCGTGGACAAAGACTGAAGCTTTCTTT. This encodes CASSPWTKTEAFF.

The genes are TRBV7-9 and TRBJ1-2; D is uncertain. Germline-derived CDR1 and CDR2 are SEHNR and FQNEAQ (reference sequence). V dropped 1 base and J dropped 7 bases, with 16 bases sitting between them. There are 15 residues in the CDR3. The CDR3 DNA reads TGTGCCAGCAGCTTAGGCGTCCTGCCCATAAGTGGCTACACCTTC. Protein product: CASSLGVLPISGYTF. Supplemented by reference TRBV7-9 and TRBJ1-2, the full variable domain reads DTGVSQNPRHKITKRGQNVTFRCDPISEHNRLYWYRQTLGQGPEFLTYFQNEAQLEKSRLLSDRFSAERPKGSFSTLEIQRTEQGDSAMYLCASSLGVLPISGYTFGSGTRLTVV.

The chain is built from TRBV18 and TRBJ2-1; D might be TRBD1 (5 bases). V lost 0 bases and J 8 bases, leaving 8 bases between the germline ends. CDR3 length: 13 amino acids. CDR1 KGHSH and CDR2 LQKENI come from the germline V gene. The CDR3 loop reads CASSPPAGYEQFF. The CDR3 coding sequence is TGTGCCAGCTCACCACCCGCAGGGTATGAGCAGTTCTTC.

This chain joins TRBV6-1 and TRBJ1-1, with D unresolved. CDR3 size: 14 residues. Trimming took off 8 bases at V and 0 bases at J, with 13 bases between the two ends. Looked up from germline, CDR1 is MNHNS and CDR2 is SASEGT. CDR3 DNA sequence: TGTGCCAGCGGCGAACAGCCAATGAACACTGAAGCTTTCTTT. It codes for CASGEQPMNTEAFF.

About this clone itself: One end of the junction fails to match germline, which may point to a read error. Within the sample, other DNA sequences also encode this same CDR3. The chain joins TRBV11-3 to TRBJ2-2; 9 nucleotides line up with TRBD1. The germline V gene has CDR1 SGHNT and CDR2 YENEEA. The CDR3 has 16 residues. In DNA form, the CDR3 reads TGTGCCAGCAGCTTATCCGGGACAGGGAACACCGGGGAGCTGTTCTTT. Translated, it gives CASSLSGTGNTGELFF. Complete variable domain (other parts from reference TRBV11-3 and TRBJ2-2): EAGVVQSPRYKIIEKKQPVAFWCNPISGHNTLYWYLQNLGQGPELLIRYENEEAVDDSQLPKDRFSAERLKGVDSTLKIQPAELGDSAVYLCASSLSGTGNTGELFFGEGSRLTVL.

The chain couples TRBV4-1 to TRBJ1-2; TRBD1 aligns across 7 bases. The trim removed 4 bases at V and 9 bases at J, leaving 17 bases unmatched. The CDR3 has 16 residues. Looked up from germline, CDR1 is MGHRA and CDR2 is YSYEKL. The CDR3 DNA reads TGCGCCAGCAGCCCATTCGGACAGGCTGGCGGGTGGAGCTACACCTTC. Its protein is CASSPFGQAGGWSYTF.

The V and J genes are TRBV7-9 and TRBJ2-3; D gene unclear. The CDR3 consists of 17 residues. CDR1 and CDR2 from the germline V gene are SEHNR and FQNEAQ (reference sequence). Trimming removed 6 bases from V and 0 bases from J, with 19 bases in between. CDR3 DNA sequence: TGTGCCAGCAGTCTAGACCACGGGTTCGTAAGCACAGATACGCAGTATTTT. Its protein product is CASSLDHGFVSTDTQYF. The whole variable domain, filled in from reference TRBV7-9 and TRBJ2-3, reads DTGVSQNPRHKITKRGQNVTFRCDPISEHNRLYWYRQTLGQGPEFLTYFQNEAQLEKSRLLSDRFSAERPKGSFSTLEIQRTEQGDSAMYLCASSLDHGFVSTDTQYFGPGTRLTVL.

This rearrangement joins TRBV6-5 to TRBJ2-2, with 7 bases identical to TRBD1. Germline V lookup: CDR1 MNHEY, CDR2 SVGAGI. CDR3 length equals 11 residues. Trimming cost V 7 bases and J 9 bases; bases outside gene matches: 2. DNA of the CDR3: TGTGCCAGCAAGGGGGCTAGGGAGCTGTTTTTT. This gives the protein CASKGARELFF.

This clone was counted only a few times. This chain uses TRBV6-1 with TRBJ1-1; 8 positions agree with TRBD1. The CDR3 is made up of 15 amino acids. Germline lookup yields CDR1 MNHNS and CDR2 SASEGT. V trimming: 5 bases; J trimming: 7 bases; junction bases outside the gene matches: 12. CDR3 coding DNA: TGTGCCAGCAGTACTAGACAGGGGCGGTCCGATGAAGCTTTCTTT. Protein sequence: CASSTRQGRSDEAFF.

The rearrangement links TRBV4-3 to TRBJ1-2; D is unresolved. In germline, CDR1 is LGHNA, CDR2 YSLEER. Trimming took off 1 base at V and 4 bases at J, with 13 bases between the two ends. This CDR3 is 15 amino acids long. In DNA form, the CDR3 reads TGCGCCAGCAGCCAAGTAGGTGGGCCCCTCTATGGCTACACCTTC. It specifies CASSQVGGPLYGYTF.